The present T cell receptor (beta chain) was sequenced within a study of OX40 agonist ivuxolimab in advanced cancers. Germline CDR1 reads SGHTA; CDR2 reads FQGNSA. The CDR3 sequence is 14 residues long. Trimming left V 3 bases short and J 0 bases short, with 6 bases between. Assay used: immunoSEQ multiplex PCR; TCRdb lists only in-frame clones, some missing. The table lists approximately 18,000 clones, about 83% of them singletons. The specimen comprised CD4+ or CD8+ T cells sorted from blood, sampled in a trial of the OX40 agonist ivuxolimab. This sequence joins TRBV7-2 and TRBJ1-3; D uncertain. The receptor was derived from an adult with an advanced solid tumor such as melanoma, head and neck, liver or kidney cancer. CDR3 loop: CASSFLSSGNTIYF. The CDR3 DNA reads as TGTGCCAGCAGCTTTCTCAGCTCTGGAAACACCATATATTTT.